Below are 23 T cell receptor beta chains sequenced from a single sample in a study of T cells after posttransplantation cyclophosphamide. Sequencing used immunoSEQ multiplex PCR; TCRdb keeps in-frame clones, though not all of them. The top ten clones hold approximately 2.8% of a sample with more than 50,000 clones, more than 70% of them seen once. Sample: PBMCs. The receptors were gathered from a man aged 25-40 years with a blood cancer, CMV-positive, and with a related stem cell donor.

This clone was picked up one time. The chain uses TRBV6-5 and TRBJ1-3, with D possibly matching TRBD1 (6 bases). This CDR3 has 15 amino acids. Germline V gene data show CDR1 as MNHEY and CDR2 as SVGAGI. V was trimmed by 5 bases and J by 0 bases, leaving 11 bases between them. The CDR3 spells CASSTGLSSGNTIYF. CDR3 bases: TGTGCCAGCAGTACAGGGTTAAGCTCTGGAAACACCATATATTTT.

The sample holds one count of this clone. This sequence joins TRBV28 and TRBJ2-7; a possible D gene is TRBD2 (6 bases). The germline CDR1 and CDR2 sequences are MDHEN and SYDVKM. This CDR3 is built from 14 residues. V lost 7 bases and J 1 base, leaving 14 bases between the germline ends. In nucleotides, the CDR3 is TGTGCCAGCAACTCCGTCGGGGGATCCTACGAGCAGTACTTC. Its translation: CASNSVGGSYEQYF.

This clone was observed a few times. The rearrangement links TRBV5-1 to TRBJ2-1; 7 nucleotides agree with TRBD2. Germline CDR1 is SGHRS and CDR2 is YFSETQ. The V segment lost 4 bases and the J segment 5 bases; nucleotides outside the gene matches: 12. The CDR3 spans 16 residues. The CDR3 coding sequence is TGCGCCAGCAGCCCCCCCGCTAGCGGAGGTAACAATGAGCAGTTCTTC. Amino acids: CASSPPASGGNNEQFF.

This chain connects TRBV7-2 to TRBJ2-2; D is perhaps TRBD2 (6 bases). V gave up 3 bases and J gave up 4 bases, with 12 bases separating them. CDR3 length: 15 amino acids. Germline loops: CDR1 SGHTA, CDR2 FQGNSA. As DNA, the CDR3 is TGTGCCAGCAGCTTTTCGTACGGGGGCACCGGGGAGCTGTTTTTT. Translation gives CASSFSYGGTGELFF.

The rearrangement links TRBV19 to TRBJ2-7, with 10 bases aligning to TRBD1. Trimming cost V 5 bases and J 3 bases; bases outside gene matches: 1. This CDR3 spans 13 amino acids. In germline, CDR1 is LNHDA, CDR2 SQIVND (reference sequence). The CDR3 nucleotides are TGTGCCAGTAGTGGGGACAGGGGCTACGAGCAGTACTTC. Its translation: CASSGDRGYEQYF.

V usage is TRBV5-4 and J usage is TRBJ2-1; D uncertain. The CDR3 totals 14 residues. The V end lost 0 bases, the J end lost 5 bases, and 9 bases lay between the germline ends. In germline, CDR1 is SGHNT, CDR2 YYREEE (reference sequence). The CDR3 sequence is CASSLANRHNEQFF. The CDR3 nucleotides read TGTGCCAGCAGCTTGGCTAATCGTCACAATGAGCAGTTCTTC.

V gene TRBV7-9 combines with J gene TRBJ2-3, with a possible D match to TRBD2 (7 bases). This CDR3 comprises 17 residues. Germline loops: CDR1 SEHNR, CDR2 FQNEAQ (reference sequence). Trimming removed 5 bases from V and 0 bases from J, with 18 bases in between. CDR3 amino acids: CASSPFRGGGSTDTQYF. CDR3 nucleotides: TGTGCCAGCAGCCCGTTTAGGGGGGGAGGAAGCACAGATACGCAGTATTTT. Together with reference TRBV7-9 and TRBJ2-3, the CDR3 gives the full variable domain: DTGVSQNPRHKITKRGQNVTFRCDPISEHNRLYWYRQTLGQGPEFLTYFQNEAQLEKSRLLSDRFSAERPKGSFSTLEIQRTEQGDSAMYLCASSPFRGGGSTDTQYFGPGTRLTVL.

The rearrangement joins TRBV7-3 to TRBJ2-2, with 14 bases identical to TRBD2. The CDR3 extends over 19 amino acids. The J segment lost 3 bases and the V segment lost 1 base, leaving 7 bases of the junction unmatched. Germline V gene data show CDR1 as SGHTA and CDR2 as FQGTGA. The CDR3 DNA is TGTGCCAGCAGCTTAAGCGGGACTAGCGGGAGATTCTACACCGGGGAGCTGTTTTTT. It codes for CASSLSGTSGRFYTGELFF. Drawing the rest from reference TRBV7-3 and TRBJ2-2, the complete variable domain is GAGVSQTPSNKVTEKGKYVELRCDPISGHTALYWYRQSLGQGPEFLIYFQGTGAADDSGLPNDRFFAVRPEGSVSTLKIQRTERGDSAVYLCASSLSGTSGRFYTGELFFGEGSRLTVL.

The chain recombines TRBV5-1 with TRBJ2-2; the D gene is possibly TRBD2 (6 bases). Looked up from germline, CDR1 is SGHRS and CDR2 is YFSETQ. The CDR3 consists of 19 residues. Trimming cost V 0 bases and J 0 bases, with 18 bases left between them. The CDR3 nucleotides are TGCGCCAGCAGCTTGGTGTGGGTAGCGGTGTCGGCGAACACCGGGGAGCTGTTTTTT. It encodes CASSLVWVAVSANTGELFF.

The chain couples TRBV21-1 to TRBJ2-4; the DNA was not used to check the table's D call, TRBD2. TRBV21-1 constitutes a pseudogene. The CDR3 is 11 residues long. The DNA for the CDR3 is TGTGCCAGCAGCAAAAAATCCCTTCCTCACTTC. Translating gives CASSKKSLPHF.

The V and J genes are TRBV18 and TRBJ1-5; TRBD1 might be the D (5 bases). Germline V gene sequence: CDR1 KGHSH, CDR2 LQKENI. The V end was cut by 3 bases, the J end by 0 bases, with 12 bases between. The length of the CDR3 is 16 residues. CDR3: CASSPEGPYSNQPQHF. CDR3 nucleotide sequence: TGTGCCAGCTCACCGGAGGGGCCTTATAGCAATCAGCCCCAGCATTTT.

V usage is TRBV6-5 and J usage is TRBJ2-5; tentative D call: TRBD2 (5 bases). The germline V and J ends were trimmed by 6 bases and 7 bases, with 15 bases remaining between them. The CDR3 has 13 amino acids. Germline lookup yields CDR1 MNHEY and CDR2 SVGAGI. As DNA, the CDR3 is TGTGCCAGCAGGTCGGCGGAAGGAGGGACCCAGTACTTC. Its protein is CASRSAEGGTQYF.

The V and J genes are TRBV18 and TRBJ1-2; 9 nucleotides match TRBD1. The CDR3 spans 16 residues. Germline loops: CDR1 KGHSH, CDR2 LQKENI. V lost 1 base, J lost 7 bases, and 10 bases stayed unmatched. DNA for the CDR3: TGTGCCAGCTCACCACAGGGACAGGGATCATTGGGTGGCTACACCTTC. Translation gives CASSPQGQGSLGGYTF.

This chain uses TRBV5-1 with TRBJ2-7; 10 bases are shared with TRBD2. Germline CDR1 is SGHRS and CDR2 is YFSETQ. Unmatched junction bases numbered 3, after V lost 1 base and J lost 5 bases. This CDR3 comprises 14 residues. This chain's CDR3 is CASSLFGLADEQYF. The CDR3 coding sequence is TGCGCCAGCAGCTTGTTTGGACTAGCGGACGAGCAGTACTTC.

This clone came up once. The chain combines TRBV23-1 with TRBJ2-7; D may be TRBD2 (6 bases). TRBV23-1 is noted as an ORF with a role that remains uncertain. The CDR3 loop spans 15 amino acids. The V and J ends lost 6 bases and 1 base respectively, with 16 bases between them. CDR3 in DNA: TGCGCCAGCAGGATGGGGAGGCTAGGATCCTACGAGCAGTACTTC. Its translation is CASRMGRLGSYEQYF.

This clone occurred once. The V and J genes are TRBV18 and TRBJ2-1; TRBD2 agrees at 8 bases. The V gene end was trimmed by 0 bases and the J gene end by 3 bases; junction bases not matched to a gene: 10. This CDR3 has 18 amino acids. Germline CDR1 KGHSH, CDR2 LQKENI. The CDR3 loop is CASSPPAERELVYNEQFF. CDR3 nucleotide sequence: TGTGCCAGCTCACCACCAGCCGAGCGGGAGTTGGTCTACAATGAGCAGTTCTTC.

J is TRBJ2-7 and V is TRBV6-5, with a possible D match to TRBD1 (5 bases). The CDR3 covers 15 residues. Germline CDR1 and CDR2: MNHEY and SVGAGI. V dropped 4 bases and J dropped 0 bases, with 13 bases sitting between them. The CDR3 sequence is CASSSGGANSYEQYF. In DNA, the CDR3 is TGTGCCAGCAGTTCCGGTGGGGCGAACTCCTACGAGCAGTACTTC.

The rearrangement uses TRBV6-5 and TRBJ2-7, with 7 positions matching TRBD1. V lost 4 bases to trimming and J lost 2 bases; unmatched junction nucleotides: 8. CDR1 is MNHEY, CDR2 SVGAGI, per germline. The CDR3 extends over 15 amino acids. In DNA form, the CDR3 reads TGTGCCAGCAGTTGGGAATCAGGGGGAACCTACGAGCAGTACTTC. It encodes CASSWESGGTYEQYF.

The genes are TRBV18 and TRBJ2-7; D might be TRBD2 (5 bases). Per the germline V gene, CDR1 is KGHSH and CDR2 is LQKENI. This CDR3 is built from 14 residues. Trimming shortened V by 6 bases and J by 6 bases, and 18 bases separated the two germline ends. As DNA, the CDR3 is TGTGCCAGCTCTCGGAGTAAGGGAGAGGGCGAGCAGTACTTC. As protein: CASSRSKGEGEQYF.

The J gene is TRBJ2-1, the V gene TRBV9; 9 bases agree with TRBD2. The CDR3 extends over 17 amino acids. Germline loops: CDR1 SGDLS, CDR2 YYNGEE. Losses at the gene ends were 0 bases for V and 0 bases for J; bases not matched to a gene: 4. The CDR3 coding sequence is TGTGCCAGCAGCGTAGGGTTTAGCGGGAGCTCCTACAATGAGCAGTTCTTC. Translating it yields CASSVGFSGSSYNEQFF.

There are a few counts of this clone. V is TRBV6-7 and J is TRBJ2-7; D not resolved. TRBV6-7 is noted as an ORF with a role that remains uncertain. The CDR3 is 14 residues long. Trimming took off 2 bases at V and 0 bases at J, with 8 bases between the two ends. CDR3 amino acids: CASSYAADSYEQYF. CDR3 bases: TGTGCCAGCAGTTACGCGGCGGACTCCTACGAGCAGTACTTC.

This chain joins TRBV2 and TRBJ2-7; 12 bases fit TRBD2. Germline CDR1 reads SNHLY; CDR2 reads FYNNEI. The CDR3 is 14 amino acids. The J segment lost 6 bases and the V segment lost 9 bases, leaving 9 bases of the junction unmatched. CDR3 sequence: CARGTSGLGGEQYF. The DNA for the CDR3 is TGTGCCAGGGGGACTAGCGGGCTCGGGGGCGAGCAGTACTTC.

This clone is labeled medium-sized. CDR3 residues: CASSLRGGSSEAFF. As DNA, the CDR3 is TGTGCCAGCAGTTTAAGGGGGGGAAGTTCTGAAGCTTTCTTT. The chain is built from TRBV27 and TRBJ1-1; D perhaps matches TRBD1 (6 bases). Germline assignment: CDR1 MNHEY and CDR2 SMNVEV (reference sequence). The V end lost 2 bases, the J end lost 6 bases, and 13 bases lay between the germline ends. The CDR3 is made up of 14 amino acids.